Each of the 23 T cell receptor beta chains below was sequenced from the same sample in a study of HIV-infected patients and healthy controls. One entry per CDR3 protein results from TCRdb running MiXCR on the 5' RACE reads. In the table there are about 67,000 distinct CDR3 sequences, roughly a sixth of which are singletons. The specimen was CD4+ T cells from blood. These receptors came from a human donor in good health.

A few counts support this clonotype. This sequence joins TRBV20-1 and TRBJ2-3; 9 bases are shared with TRBD2. This CDR3 has 15 amino acids. Unmatched junction bases numbered 6, after V lost 1 base and J lost 4 bases. Germline values: CDR1 DFQATT, CDR2 SNEGSKA (reference sequence). This CDR3 reads CSARVASGAADTQYF. CDR3 sequence (DNA): TGCAGTGCTAGAGTTGCTAGCGGGGCGGCAGATACGCAGTATTTT.

This chain connects TRBV14 to TRBJ2-5; 7 bases match TRBD1. This CDR3 contains 14 residues. Looked up from germline, CDR1 is SGHDN and CDR2 is FVKESK. V trimming: 3 bases; J trimming: 4 bases; junction bases outside the gene matches: 5. The CDR3 loop reads CASSQTTGRETQYF. DNA of the CDR3: TGTGCCAGCAGCCAGACGACAGGGAGAGAGACCCAGTACTTC.

At least ten counts were recorded for this clonotype. The rearrangement links TRBV11-2 to TRBJ2-2; 7 bases match TRBD2. Per the germline V gene, CDR1 is SGHAT and CDR2 is FQNNGV. The CDR3 is made up of 15 amino acids. The V and J ends lost 5 bases and 3 bases, in that order; junction bases with no gene match: 6. As DNA, the CDR3 is TGTGCCAGCAGCCAGGGACTAAAGTACACCGGGGAGCTGTTTTTT. Translation: CASSQGLKYTGELFF.

This clonotype has just a few counts. The chain uses TRBV7-2 and TRBJ2-3, with D perhaps assigned TRBD1 or TRBD2 (5 bases each). V lost 3 bases to trimming and J lost 6 bases, with 13 bases between them. The CDR3 is 14 amino acids. CDR1 is SGHTA, CDR2 FQGNSA, per germline. In DNA, the CDR3 is TGTGCCAGCAGCTTCGATCCGGGGCGCGATACGCAGTATTTT. It encodes CASSFDPGRDTQYF.

This clonotype was observed many times. This chain uses TRBV15 with TRBJ2-3; 7 nucleotides match TRBD2. Germline V CDR1 and CDR2: LNHNV, YYDKDF (reference sequence). With V trimmed by 1 base and J by 4 bases, 5 bases remained unmatched. The CDR3 length is 15 residues. The CDR3 coding sequence is TGTGCCACCAGCAGAGCGGGGGGTACGGCAGATACGCAGTATTTT. It is translated as CATSRAGGTADTQYF.

The rearrangement joins TRBV6-5 to TRBJ2-2; the D is unclear. Trimming took off 5 bases at V and 0 bases at J, with 10 bases between the two ends. The CDR3 spans 15 residues. CDR1 and CDR2 from the germline V gene are MNHEY and SVGAGI. CDR3 in DNA: TGTGCCAGCAGTCCTGCCGTCCCGAACACCGGGGAGCTGTTTTTT. Translated, it gives CASSPAVPNTGELFF.

This clonotype showed up just a few times. The J gene is TRBJ1-1, the V gene TRBV6-1; D perhaps matches TRBD1 (5 bases). The germline V and J ends were trimmed by 4 bases and 3 bases, with 9 bases remaining between them. The CDR3 has 13 residues. Germline V gene data show CDR1 as MNHNS and CDR2 as SASEGT. The CDR3 DNA is TGTGCCAGCAGTGGGACAAGGGACACTGAAGCTTTCTTT. The encoded protein is CASSGTRDTEAFF.

This clonotype has a handful of counts. The chain joins TRBV6-2 or TRBV6-3 to TRBJ2-7; 7 positions match TRBD2. The CDR3 consists of 15 residues. The germline CDR1 and CDR2 sequences are MNHEY and SVGEGT. The V gene end was trimmed by 0 bases and the J gene end by 3 bases; junction bases not matched to a gene: 5. The CDR3 coding sequence is TGTGCCAGCAGTTACTCGGCTAGCGGAGTCTACGAGCAGTACTTC. Translating gives CASSYSASGVYEQYF.

This clonotype was recorded at least ten times. The chain employs TRBV18 and TRBJ2-3; unclear D gene. The CDR3 is made up of 15 amino acids. Trimming removed 4 bases from V and 3 bases from J, with 14 bases in between. Germline V gene data show CDR1 as KGHSH and CDR2 as LQKENI. The CDR3 loop is CASSRLGGGTDTQYF. In nucleotides, the CDR3 is TGTGCCAGCTCACGTCTCGGCGGTGGAACAGATACGCAGTATTTT.

This clonotype was recorded a few times. This chain connects TRBV7-2 to TRBJ2-2; 10 nucleotides align to TRBD2. This CDR3 spans 16 amino acids. With V trimmed by 5 bases and J by 6 bases, 9 bases remained unmatched. Germline V gene sequence: CDR1 SGHTA, CDR2 FQGNSA. The CDR3 DNA reads as TGTGCCAGCAGCACAGTTCATCTAGCGGGGGCCGGGGAGCTGTTTTTT. Its protein is CASSTVHLAGAGELFF.

Ten or more counts support this clonotype. The genes are TRBV20-1 and TRBJ1-5; D remains ambiguous. The CDR3 spans 12 residues. The germline V and J ends were trimmed by 3 bases and 5 bases, with 8 bases remaining between them. CDR1 and CDR2 (germline): DFQATT, SNEGSKA (reference sequence). The CDR3 coding sequence is TGCAGTGCTAGGGAGAGGCATCAGCCCCAGCATTTT. Amino acids: CSARERHQPQHF.

This clonotype rates as medium-sized. This rearrangement joins TRBV7-2 to TRBJ2-3; D might be TRBD2 (5 bases). The germline V gene encodes CDR1 SGHTA and CDR2 FQGNSA. The CDR3 totals 17 residues. V was shortened by 5 bases and J by 5 bases, with 23 bases between the two germline ends. This CDR3 reads CASSPLGSVQGRDTQYF. The CDR3 region has the DNA TGTGCCAGCAGCCCCCTTGGGAGCGTCCAAGGGAGAGATACGCAGTATTTT.

This clonotype showed up many times. CDR3 in amino acids: CASSLAQGTSGRAGQFF. The DNA of the CDR3 is TGTGCCAGCAGCTTAGCGCAGGGGACTAGCGGGAGGGCCGGGCAGTTCTTC. The chain employs TRBV7-2 and TRBJ2-1, with 16 nucleotides matching TRBD2. The CDR3 consists of 17 residues. CDR1 and CDR2 (germline): SGHTA, FQGNSA. V was clipped by 0 bases and J by 12 bases; unmatched bases: 8.

This clonotype was detected a few times. V usage is TRBV7-2 and J usage is TRBJ2-3; no clear D. V was trimmed by 3 bases and J by 2 bases, leaving 6 bases between them. The CDR3 length is 13 residues. The germline V gene encodes CDR1 SGHTA and CDR2 FQGNSA. CDR3 nucleotide sequence: TGTGCCAGCAGCTTGCCCTACACAGATACGCAGTATTTT. Protein: CASSLPYTDTQYF.

This clonotype has ten or more counts. The chain employs TRBV7-3 and TRBJ2-1; no firm D call. Trimming shortened V by 0 bases and J by 4 bases, and 10 bases separated the two germline ends. The CDR3 extends over 15 amino acids. Germline lookup yields CDR1 SGHTA and CDR2 FQGTGA. CDR3 sequence: CASSLTVQAYNEQFF. Written as DNA, the CDR3 is TGTGCCAGCAGCTTAACGGTGCAGGCTTACAATGAGCAGTTCTTC.

This clonotype has only a few counts. The chain's CDR3 is CASSLQGAPREAFF. CDR3 bases: TGCGCCAGCAGCTTACAGGGGGCTCCGAGGGAAGCTTTCTTT. The chain links TRBV5-1 to TRBJ1-1; the match to TRBD1 covers 9 bases. Germline CDR1 reads SGHRS; CDR2 reads YFSETQ. The CDR3 covers 14 residues. With 2 bases clipped from V and 8 bases from J, the junction kept 7 bases outside the gene matches.

This sequence joins TRBV6-6 and TRBJ1-4; D uncertain. V lost 9 bases to trimming and J lost 2 bases, with 13 bases between them. Germline V CDR1 and CDR2: MNHNY, SVGAGI (reference sequence). This CDR3 has 14 amino acids. The CDR3 protein is CASHTSGTNEKLFF. CDR3 bases: TGTGCCAGTCACACTTCGGGTACTAATGAAAAACTGTTTTTT.

Ten or more counts support this clonotype. This chain joins TRBV7-9 and TRBJ1-2, with TRBD1 identical over 7 bases. V trimming: 3 bases; J trimming: 8 bases; junction bases outside the gene matches: 15. The germline V gene encodes CDR1 SEHNR and CDR2 FQNEAQ (reference sequence). The CDR3 has 16 residues. The CDR3 DNA is TGTGCCAGCAGCTTTTCTGGGACAGACCAATCTGGGGGCTACACCTTC. Translated: CASSFSGTDQSGGYTF.

This clonotype was counted a few times. The rearrangement joins TRBV7-9 to TRBJ2-4; possible D gene TRBD2, 6 bases. The V end lost 1 base, the J end lost 8 bases, and 9 bases lay between the germline ends. In germline, CDR1 is SEHNR, CDR2 FQNEAQ (reference sequence). The CDR3 has 13 residues. CDR3 loop: CASSLDGGDIQYF. The CDR3 nucleotides read TGTGCCAGCAGCTTAGATGGAGGGGACATTCAGTACTTC. Full variable domain (remainder filled in from reference TRBV7-9 and TRBJ2-4): DTGVSQNPRHKITKRGQNVTFRCDPISEHNRLYWYRQTLGQGPEFLTYFQNEAQLEKSRLLSDRFSAERPKGSFSTLEIQRTEQGDSAMYLCASSLDGGDIQYFGAGTRLSVL.

This clonotype has more than one count but fewer than ten. J is TRBJ2-2 and V is TRBV20-1; 7 bases are a match to TRBD1. The CDR3 is made up of 14 amino acids. V was pared by 3 bases and J by 4 bases, with 5 bases of the junction left unmatched. Germline V CDR1 and CDR2: DFQATT, SNEGSKA (reference sequence). Here the CDR3 reads CSARRQGVTGELFF. Written as DNA, the CDR3 is TGCAGTGCTAGGCGGCAGGGGGTCACCGGGGAGCTGTTTTTT.

The V gene is TRBV2, the J gene TRBJ2-2; 8 nucleotides line up with TRBD2. Germline V lookup: CDR1 SNHLY, CDR2 FYNNEI. V shed 6 bases and J 4 bases; nucleotides not matched to a gene: 13. CDR3 length equals 17 residues. CDR3 residues: CASSSNGGAVVTGELFF. The CDR3 bases are TGTGCCAGCAGCAGCAACGGGGGGGCGGTTGTCACCGGGGAGCTGTTTTTT.

A few counts support this clonotype. The chain's CDR3 is CAFSPGRDTEAFF. In DNA, the CDR3 is TGTGCCTTCAGCCCGGGTCGGGACACTGAAGCTTTCTTT. This chain links TRBV7-9 with TRBJ1-1; D gene ambiguous. The germline V gene encodes CDR1 SEHNR and CDR2 FQNEAQ (reference sequence). The CDR3 is 13 amino acids. V was cut by 11 bases and J by 3 bases, with 16 bases left in between.

This clonotype is a singleton in its sample. The chain is built from TRBV7-2 and TRBJ1-1; no firm D call. The CDR3 consists of 13 residues. The germline gives CDR1 SGHTA, CDR2 FQGNSA. V was pared by 5 bases and J by 5 bases, with 12 bases between. The CDR3, as DNA: TGTGCCAGCAGCCTTTTTTTGGGGACTGAAGCTTTCTTT. Its translation: CASSLFLGTEAFF.